This T cell receptor beta chain was recovered during a study of tumor and adjacent non-tumor tissue in lung cancer. The wider study: Histology: 11 to 13 adenocarcinoma, a couple of squamous cell carcinoma, 1 small cell lung cancer. Stage I to III disease affected about nine men and about 5 women aged roughly 31 to 76. Study-level results: Tumor tissue had significantly higher TCR diversity than normal lung.

This clonotype was seen a single time. No antigen is known for it. Three rounds of nested PCR, following a modified ARM-PCR protocol, produced the TCRbeta library. TCRdb re-derived calls from the multiplex PCR reads in MiXCR, one entry per CDR3 protein. Among 85,000 to 130,000 distinct CDR3 sequences listed, around three fifths were seen once. No cell sorting was done before RNA was extracted from the tissue. This non-tumor lung sample came from over 3 cm beyond the tumor edge. Trimming left V 7 bases short and J 8 bases short, with 12 bases between. The CDR3 spans 11 residues. CDR1 and CDR2 from the germline V gene are SQVTM and ANQGSEA.

The sequenced sample was distant non-tumor lung tissue. The clonotype originates from a young man with non-small cell lung cancer. V is TRBV29-1 and J is TRBJ2-1; D is undetermined. The CDR3 DNA reads as TGCAGCGCAGTAAGAGGCGATGAGCAGTTCTTC. Amino acid sequence: CSAVRGDEQFF.